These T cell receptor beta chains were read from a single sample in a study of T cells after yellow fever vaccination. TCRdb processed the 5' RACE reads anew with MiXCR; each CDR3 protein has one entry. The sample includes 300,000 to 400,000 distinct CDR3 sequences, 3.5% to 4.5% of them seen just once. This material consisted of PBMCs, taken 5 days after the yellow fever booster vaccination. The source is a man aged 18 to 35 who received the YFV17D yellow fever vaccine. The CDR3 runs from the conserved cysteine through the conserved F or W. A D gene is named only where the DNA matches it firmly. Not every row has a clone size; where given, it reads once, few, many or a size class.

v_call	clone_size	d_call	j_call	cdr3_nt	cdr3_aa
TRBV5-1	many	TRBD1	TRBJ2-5	TGCGCCAGCAGCAGACAGGGGGCCGGGCAAGAGACCCAGTACTTC	CASSRQGAGQETQYF
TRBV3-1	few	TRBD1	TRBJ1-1	TGTGCCAGCAGTTCTCACCACAGGGGGCCAGAAGCTTTCTTT	CASSSHHRGPEAFF
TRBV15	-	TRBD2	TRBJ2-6	TGTGCCACCAGCAGAGGAACGAGCGGGGCTTATGGGGCCAACGTCCTGACTTTC	CATSRGTSGAYGANVLTF
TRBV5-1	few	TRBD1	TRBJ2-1	TGCGCCAGCACTATACAGGGGGCTCTGGAAAATGAGCAGTTCTTC	CASTIQGALENEQFF
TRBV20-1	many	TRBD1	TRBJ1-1	TGCAGTGCTACACCTTATAACAGGGGGAACACTGAAGCTTTCTTT	CSATPYNRGNTEAFF
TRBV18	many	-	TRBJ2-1	TGTGCCAGCTCTCGAGGATACAATGAGCAGTTCTTC	CASSRGYNEQFF
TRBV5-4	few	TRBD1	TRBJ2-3	TGTGCCAGCAGCCGAGACAGGGGGCACACAGATACGCAGTATTTT	CASSRDRGHTDTQYF
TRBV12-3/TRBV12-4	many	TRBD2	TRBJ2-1	TGTGCCAGCAGAGCCCCAGCGGGGGGGCCGGGGAATGAGCAGTTCTTC	CASRAPAGGPGNEQFF
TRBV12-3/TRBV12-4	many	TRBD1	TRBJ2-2	TGTGCCAGCAGTTTAGTGACAGGGGATGTCACCGGGGAGCTGTTTTTT	CASSLVTGDVTGELFF
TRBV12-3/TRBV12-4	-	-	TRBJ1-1	TGTGCCAGCAGTTTATCCCGGACAAGGCATGAAGCTTTCTTT	CASSLSRTRHEAFF
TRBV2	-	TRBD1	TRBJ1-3	TGTGCCAGCAGTGGATCCGGGACAGCCCATTTT	CASSGSGTAHF
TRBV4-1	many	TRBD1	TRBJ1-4	TGCGCCAGCGCCCAGACAGGGGGTAATGAAAAACTGTTTTTT	CASAQTGGNEKLFF
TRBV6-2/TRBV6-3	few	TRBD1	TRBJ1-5	TGTGCCAGCAGAACCCGGACAGGACTAAAGGGCAATCAGCCCCAGCATTTT	CASRTRTGLKGNQPQHF
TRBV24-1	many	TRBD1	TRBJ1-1	TGTGCCTCTCGGGGACAGGGAACTACTGAAGCTTTCTTT	CASRGQGTTEAFF
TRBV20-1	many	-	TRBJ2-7	TGCAGTGCCATCCGGGACACGTACGAGCAGTACTTC	CSAIRDTYEQYF
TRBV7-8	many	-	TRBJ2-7	TGTGCCAGCAGCTTGTTTGCAGACCGTTACGAGCAGTACTTC	CASSLFADRYEQYF
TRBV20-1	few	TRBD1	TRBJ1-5	TGCAGTGCTAGGAGACAGGGGGGACAGCCCCAGCATTTT	CSARRQGGQPQHF
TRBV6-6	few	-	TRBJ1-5	TGTGCCAGCAGCACCCAGGACGGCAATCAGCCCCAGCATTTT	CASSTQDGNQPQHF
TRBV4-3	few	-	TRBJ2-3	TGCGCCAGCGGCGACCCCTGGGGACGCACAGATACGCAGTATTTT	CASGDPWGRTDTQYF
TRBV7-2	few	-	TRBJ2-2	TGTGCCAGCAGCTTCGGGCTAGGGAACACCGGGGAGCTGTTTTTT	CASSFGLGNTGELFF